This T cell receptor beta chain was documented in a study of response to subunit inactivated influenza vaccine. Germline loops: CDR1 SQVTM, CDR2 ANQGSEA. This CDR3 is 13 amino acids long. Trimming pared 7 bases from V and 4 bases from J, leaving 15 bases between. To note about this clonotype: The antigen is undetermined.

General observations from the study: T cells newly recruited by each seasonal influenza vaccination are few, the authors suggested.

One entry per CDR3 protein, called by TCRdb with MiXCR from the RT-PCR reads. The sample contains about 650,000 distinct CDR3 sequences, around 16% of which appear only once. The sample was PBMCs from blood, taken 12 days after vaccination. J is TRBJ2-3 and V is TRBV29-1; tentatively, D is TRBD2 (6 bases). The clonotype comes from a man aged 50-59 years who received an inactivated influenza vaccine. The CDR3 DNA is TGCAGCGCCACAGGTACTAGCCCAGATACGCAGTATTTT. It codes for CSATGTSPDTQYF.